The rows below give T cell receptor beta chains drawn from one sample of a study of blood T cell repertoires in COVID-19. Libraries were prepared by immunoSEQ multiplex PCR; TCRdb keeps only in-frame clonotypes and omits some of them. The data show just over 70,000 clones, around 90% seen once. Sequenced material: peripheral blood. The source is a human donor in a cohort sampled during active COVID-19. Both conserved end residues are part of each CDR3. A D gene is named only where the DNA matches it firmly. Only part of the rows carry a size: once, few, many, or a class if the clone is expanded.

v_call d_call clone_size cdr3_aa
TRBV18 TRBD1 - CASSPGQGIFYGYTF
TRBV7-2 TRBD2 - CASSSSSGVHYEQYF
TRBV23-1 - - CASSQPKGGDKDEQYF
TRBV6-2/TRBV6-3 - - CASSRYGQPQHF
TRBV29-1 TRBD1 - CSVRDRGVSYGYTF
TRBV18 - - CASSPEALLPYEQYF
TRBV3-1/TRBV3-2 - once CASSPTGGRSYEQYF
TRBV5-1 TRBD1 - CASRSGTAHSYEQYF
TRBV7-9 TRBD1 few CASSSFWDRGDTEAFF
TRBV28 TRBD1 - CASSWGTGSSGANVLTF
TRBV5-1 - - CASSRGGEEEQYF
TRBV5-4 TRBD2 - CASSPRTSGAYEQYF
TRBV27 - - CASGSQANYEQYF
TRBV12-3/TRBV12-4 - - CASSLNLAGHKFF
TRBV11-2 TRBD2 - CASSTQRGGGHEQFF
TRBV27 - - CASGPPGHEQYF
TRBV6-5 TRBD1 - CASSYGTGGFGTEAFF
TRBV21-1 - - CATSVGGEFGNQPQHF